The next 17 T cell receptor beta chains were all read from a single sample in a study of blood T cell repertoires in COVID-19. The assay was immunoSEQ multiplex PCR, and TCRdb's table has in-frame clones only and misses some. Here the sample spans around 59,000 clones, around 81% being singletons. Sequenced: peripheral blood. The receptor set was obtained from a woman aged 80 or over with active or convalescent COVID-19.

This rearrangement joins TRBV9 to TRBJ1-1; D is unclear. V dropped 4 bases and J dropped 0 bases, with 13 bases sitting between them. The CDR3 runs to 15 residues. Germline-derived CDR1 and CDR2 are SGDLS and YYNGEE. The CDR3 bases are TGTGCCAGCAGCTCTCTATCCTTATTGAACACTGAAGCTTTCTTT. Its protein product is CASSSLSLLNTEAFF. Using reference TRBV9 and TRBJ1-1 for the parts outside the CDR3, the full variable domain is DSGVTQTPKHLITATGQRVTLRCSPRSGDLSVYWYQQSLDQGLQFLIQYYNGEERAKGNILERFSAQQFPDLHSELNLSSLELGDSALYFCASSSLSLLNTEAFFGQGTRLTVV.

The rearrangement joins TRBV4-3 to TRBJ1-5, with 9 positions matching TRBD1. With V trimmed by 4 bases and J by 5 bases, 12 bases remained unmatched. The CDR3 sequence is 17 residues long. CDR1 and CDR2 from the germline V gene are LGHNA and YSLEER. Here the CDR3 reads CASSPFVSQGAYQPQHF. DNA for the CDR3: TGCGCCAGCAGCCCATTTGTCTCACAGGGGGCGTATCAGCCCCAGCATTTT.

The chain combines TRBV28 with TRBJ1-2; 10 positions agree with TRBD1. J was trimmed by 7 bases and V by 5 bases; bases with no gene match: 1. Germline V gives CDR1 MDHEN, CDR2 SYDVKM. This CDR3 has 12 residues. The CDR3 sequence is CASSDRGLGYTF. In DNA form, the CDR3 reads TGTGCCAGCAGTGACAGGGGGCTTGGCTACACCTTC.

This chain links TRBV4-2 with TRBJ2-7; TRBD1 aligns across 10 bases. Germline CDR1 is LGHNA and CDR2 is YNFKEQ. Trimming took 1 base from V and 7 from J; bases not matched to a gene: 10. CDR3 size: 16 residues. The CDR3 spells CASSQGTGGGMWEQYF. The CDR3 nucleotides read TGTGCCAGCAGCCAAGGGACAGGGGGAGGGATGTGGGAGCAGTACTTC.

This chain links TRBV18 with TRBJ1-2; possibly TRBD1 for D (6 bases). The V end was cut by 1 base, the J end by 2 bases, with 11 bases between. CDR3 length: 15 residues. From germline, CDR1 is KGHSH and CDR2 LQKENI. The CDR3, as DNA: TGTGCCAGCTCACCACAGGAACAGGGAAACTATGGCTACACCTTC. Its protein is CASSPQEQGNYGYTF.

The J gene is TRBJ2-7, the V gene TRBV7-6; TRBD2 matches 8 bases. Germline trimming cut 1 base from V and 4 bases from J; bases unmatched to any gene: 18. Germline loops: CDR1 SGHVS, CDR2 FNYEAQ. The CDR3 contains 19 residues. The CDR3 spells CASSLVPPLSAGERYEQYF. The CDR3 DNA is TGTGCCAGCAGCTTAGTACCCCCCCTATCAGCGGGGGAGAGGTACGAGCAGTACTTC. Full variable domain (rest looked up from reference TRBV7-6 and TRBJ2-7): GAGVSQSPRYKVTKRGQDVALRCDPISGHVSLYWYRQALGQGPEFLTYFNYEAQQDKSGLPNDRFSAERPEGSISTLTIQRTEQRDSAMYRCASSLVPPLSAGERYEQYFGPGTRLTVT.

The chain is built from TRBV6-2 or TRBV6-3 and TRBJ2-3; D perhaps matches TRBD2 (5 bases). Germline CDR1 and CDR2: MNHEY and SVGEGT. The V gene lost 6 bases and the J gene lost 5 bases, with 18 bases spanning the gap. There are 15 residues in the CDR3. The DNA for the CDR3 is TGTGCCAGCAGCTCCCCCACAAGGGCGGGAGATACGCAGTATTTT. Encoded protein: CASSSPTRAGDTQYF.

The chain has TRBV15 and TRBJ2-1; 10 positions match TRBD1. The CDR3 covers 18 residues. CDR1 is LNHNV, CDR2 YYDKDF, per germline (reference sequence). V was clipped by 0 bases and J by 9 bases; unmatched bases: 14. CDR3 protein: CATSRDERQGAFRPEQFF. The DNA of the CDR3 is TGTGCCACCAGCAGAGATGAGAGACAGGGGGCCTTTCGGCCTGAGCAGTTCTTC.

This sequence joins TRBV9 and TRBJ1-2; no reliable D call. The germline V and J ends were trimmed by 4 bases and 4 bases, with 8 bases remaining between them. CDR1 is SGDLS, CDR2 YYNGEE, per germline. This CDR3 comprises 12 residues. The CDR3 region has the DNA TGTGCCAGCAGCCCCGGTTCCTATGGCTACACCTTC. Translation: CASSPGSYGYTF.

The CDR3 coding sequence is TGCGCCAGCAGCCAACCAGGATCTTTCGAAAAACTGTTTTTT. This sequence encodes CASSQPGSFEKLFF. The chain combines TRBV4-3 with TRBJ1-4, with D unresolved. V was trimmed by 2 bases and J by 8 bases, leaving 12 bases between them. Germline V gives CDR1 LGHNA, CDR2 YSLEER. The CDR3 extends over 14 amino acids.

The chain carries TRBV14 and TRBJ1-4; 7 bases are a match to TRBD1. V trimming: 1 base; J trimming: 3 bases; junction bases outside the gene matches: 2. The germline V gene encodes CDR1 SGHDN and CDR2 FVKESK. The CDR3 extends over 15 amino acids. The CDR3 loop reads CASSQGQGANEKLFF. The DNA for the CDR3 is TGTGCCAGCAGCCAAGGACAGGGAGCTAATGAAAAACTGTTTTTT. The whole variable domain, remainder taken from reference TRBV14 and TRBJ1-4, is EAGVTQFPSHSVIEKGQTVTLRCDPISGHDNLYWYRRVMGKEIKFLLHFVKESKQDESGMPNNRFLAERTGGTYSTLKVQPAELEDSGVYFCASSQGQGANEKLFFGSGTQLSVL.

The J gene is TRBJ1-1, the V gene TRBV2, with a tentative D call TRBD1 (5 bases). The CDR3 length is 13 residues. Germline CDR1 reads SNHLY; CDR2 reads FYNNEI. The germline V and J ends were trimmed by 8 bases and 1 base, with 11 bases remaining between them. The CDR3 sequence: CASGAEKNTEAFF. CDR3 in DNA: TGTGCCAGCGGGGCGGAGAAGAACACTGAAGCTTTCTTT.

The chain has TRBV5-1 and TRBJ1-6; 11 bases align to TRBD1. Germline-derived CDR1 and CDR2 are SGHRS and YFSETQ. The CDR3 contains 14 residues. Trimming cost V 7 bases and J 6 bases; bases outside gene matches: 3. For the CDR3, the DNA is TGCGCCAGCGGGACAGGGGGATCTAATTCACCCCTCCACTTT. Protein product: CASGTGGSNSPLHF.

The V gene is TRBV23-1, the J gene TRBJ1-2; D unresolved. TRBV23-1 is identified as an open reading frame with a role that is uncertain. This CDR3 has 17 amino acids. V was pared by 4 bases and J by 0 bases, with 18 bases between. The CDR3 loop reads CASSRRVGLSPNYGYTF. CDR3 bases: TGCGCCAGCAGTCGGCGGGTCGGACTATCTCCTAACTATGGCTACACCTTC.

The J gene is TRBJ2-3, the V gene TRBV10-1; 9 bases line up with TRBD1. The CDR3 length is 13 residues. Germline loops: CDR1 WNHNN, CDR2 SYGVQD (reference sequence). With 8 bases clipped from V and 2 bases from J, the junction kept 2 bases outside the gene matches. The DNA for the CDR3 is TGCGCCAGCGGACAGGGGTACACAGATACGCAGTATTTT. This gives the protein CASGQGYTDTQYF.

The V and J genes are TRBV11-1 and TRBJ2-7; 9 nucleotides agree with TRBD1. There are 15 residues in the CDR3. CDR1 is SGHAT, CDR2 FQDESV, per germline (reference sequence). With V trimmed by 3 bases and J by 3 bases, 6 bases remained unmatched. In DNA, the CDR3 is TGTGCCAGCAGCTTGTCGTCGACAGGGGGCTACGAGCAGTACTTC. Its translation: CASSLSSTGGYEQYF.

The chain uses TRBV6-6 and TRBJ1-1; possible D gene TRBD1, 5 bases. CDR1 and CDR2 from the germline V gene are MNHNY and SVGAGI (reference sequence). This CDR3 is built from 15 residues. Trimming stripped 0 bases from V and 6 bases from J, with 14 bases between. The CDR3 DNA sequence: TGTGCCAGCAGTTACTCGACGGGGGTAAGTTCTGAAGCTTTCTTT. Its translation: CASSYSTGVSSEAFF.